The rows below give T cell receptor beta chains drawn from one sample of a study of T-cell reconstitution after alpha-beta-depleted transplantation in children. MiXCR was run by TCRdb on the PCR reads, yielding one entry per CDR3 protein. This sample has a few hundred thousand distinct CDR3 sequences, with over 9% found just once. The material was PBMCs, obtained before TCRalphabeta/CD19-depleted stem cell transplant. The receptor set was obtained from a boy less than two years old with acute myeloid leukemia, due to receive a stem cell transplant. Each CDR3 is given with its conserved first and last residue. D genes are given only for firm matches. Rows may omit the clone size; those that give it use once, few, many or a size class.

>17|many|TRBV5-5|TRBJ2-1|TRBD2
TGTGCCAGCAGCTTGGTGGAGGGACTAGCGGGATACACTGAGCAGTTCTTC
CASSLVEGLAGYTEQFF
>15|many|TRBV15|TRBJ2-7|.
TGTGCCACCAGCAGAGATCCCGGGGCGACTTACGAGCAGTACTTC
CATSRDPGATYEQYF
>12|many|TRBV5-1|TRBJ2-7|.
TGCGCCAGCAGCTTGTGGCGGAACGAGCAGTACTTC
CASSLWRNEQYF
>14|many|TRBV14|TRBJ2-7|.
TGTGCCACCAGCCTCTGGGGAAGGAACTACGAGCAGTACTTC
CATSLWGRNYEQYF
>15|.|TRBV7-2|TRBJ2-7|.
TGTGCCAGCAGCTTAAGCACACAGTCTTTCTACGAGCAGCACTTC
CASSLSTQSFYEQHF
>19|few|TRBV12-3/TRBV12-4|TRBJ2-6|TRBD1
TGTGCCAGCAGTTCCACCGGGCCGGGACAGGGTTATGGGGCCAACGTCCTGACTTTC
CASSSTGPGQGYGANVLTF
>15|few|TRBV5-6|TRBJ2-1|.
TGTGCCAGCAGCTTGAAGGGTCGGACCTACAATGAGCAGTTCTTC
CASSLKGRTYNEQFF
>18|many|TRBV7-9|TRBJ1-4|.
TGTGCCAGCAGTTTTGCCAAAACAGGGATAGCAACTAATGAAAAACTGTTTTTT
CASSFAKTGIATNEKLFF
>13|few|TRBV2|TRBJ2-5|TRBD1
TGTGCCAGCAGTCGGGACAGCCGGGAGACCCAGTACTTC
CASSRDSRETQYF
>13|many|TRBV29-1|TRBJ1-1|.
TGCAGCGGGGGGGACATCCTGAACACTGAAGCTTTCTTT
CSGGDILNTEAFF
>13|.|TRBV25-1|TRBJ1-2|.
TGTGCCAGCAGTACCGGGACGCTGTATGGCTACACCTTC
CASSTGTLYGYTF
>14|many|TRBV7-9|TRBJ2-1|TRBD2
TGTGCCAGGCCTGGAGCGGGGTTATGGGATGAGCAGTTCTTC
CARPGAGLWDEQFF
>16|many|TRBV7-9|TRBJ2-2|TRBD2
TGTGCCAGCAGCCCCCCTGCTAGCGGGAGCCCCGGGGAGCTGTTTTTT
CASSPPASGSPGELFF
>15|many|TRBV7-2|TRBJ2-7|TRBD2
TGTGCCAGCAGCTGGACTAGCGGGGGGGCGGGCGAGCAGTACTTC
CASSWTSGGAGEQYF
>12|many|TRBV12-3/TRBV12-4|TRBJ2-7|.
TGTGCCAGCAAGGGTATGACCTACGAGCAGTACTTC
CASKGMTYEQYF
>13|many|TRBV5-1|TRBJ2-7|.
TGCGCCAGCAGCGTACCCCCAGCGTACGAGCAGTACTTC
CASSVPPAYEQYF
>17|many|TRBV19|TRBJ2-1|TRBD1
TGTGCCAGTAGTCCGGACAGGGGACCGAATACCTACAATGAGCAGTTCTTC
CASSPDRGPNTYNEQFF
>14|few|TRBV28|TRBJ2-5|.
TGTGCCAGCAGTTTAGTTTATGGGGAAGAGACCCAGTACTTC
CASSLVYGEETQYF
>16|many|TRBV27|TRBJ2-5|TRBD2
TGTGCCAGCGGGTTGCGAGCGGGGGATTTTCAAGAGACCCAGTACTTC
CASGLRAGDFQETQYF
>16|few|TRBV24-1|TRBJ2-2|TRBD1
TGTGCCACCAGTGATCCCGGACAGGGTTGGACCGGGGAGCTGTTTTTT
CATSDPGQGWTGELFF
>15|few|TRBV11-2|TRBJ2-5|.
TGTGCCAGCAGAGGGGGTATATGGTACCAAGAGACCCAGTACTTC
CASRGGIWYQETQYF
>12|many|TRBV6-5|TRBJ2-7|.
TGTGCCAGCAGTTACGAGTCGGGGGAGCAGTACTTC
CASSYESGEQYF
>13|many|TRBV20-1|TRBJ1-2|.
TGCAGTGCTAGGTCCCCCCCTAACTATGGCTACACCTTC
CSARSPPNYGYTF
>19|.|TRBV4-3|TRBJ2-3|TRBD2
TGCGCCAGCAGCCAAGATGGGTCTAGCGGGAGGGCCTTGGGAGATACGCAGTATTTT
CASSQDGSSGRALGDTQYF
>12|.|TRBV20-1|TRBJ2-7|.
TGCAGTGCCCCAACTAGCTCCTACGAGCAGTACTTC
CSAPTSSYEQYF
>14|many|TRBV28|TRBJ2-7|.
TGTGCCAGCAGTTTCGGGCAGGAGGGCTACGAGCAGTACTTC
CASSFGQEGYEQYF
>16|many|TRBV5-1|TRBJ2-5|TRBD2
TGCGCCAGCAGCTTTCGACTAGCGGGGGCTCAAGAGACCCAGTACTTC
CASSFRLAGAQETQYF
>14|many|TRBV28|TRBJ1-1|.
TGTGCCAGCAGTCCGCCGGGCCCGAACACTGAAGCTTTCTTT
CASSPPGPNTEAFF
>14|.|TRBV20-1|TRBJ1-4|TRBD1
TGCAGTGCCCAACCCGGACAGGGGAACGGAAAACTGTTTTTT
CSAQPGQGNGKLFF
>13|many|TRBV20-1|TRBJ1-1|.
TGCAGCCTACCCGTGGGAGGGAGGACTGAAGCTTTCTTT
CSLPVGGRTEAFF
>16|many|TRBV11-2|TRBJ2-7|.
TGTGCCAGCAGCAAGACAGGAGAGCATTGGTCCTACGAGCAGTACTTC
CASSKTGEHWSYEQYF
>15|many|TRBV21-1|TRBJ1-1|.
.
CASSKVGQGNTEAFF
>16|.|TRBV27|TRBJ2-5|TRBD1
TGTGCCAGCAGTTTATACCCCGGGACAGGCCAAGAGACCCAGTACTTC
CASSLYPGTGQETQYF
>17|many|TRBV7-2|TRBJ2-3|TRBD2
TGTGCCAGCAGCTTTTGGACTAGCGGGGACCGCACAGATACGCAGTATTTT
CASSFWTSGDRTDTQYF
>14|many|TRBV28|TRBJ2-7|.
TGTGCCAGCAGACTAACCGGGATTTTCGGCGAGCAGTACTTC
CASRLTGIFGEQYF
>13|few|TRBV6-1|TRBJ2-2|.
TGTGCCAGCTGTCCGGGAAACACCGGGGAGCTGTTTTTT
CASCPGNTGELFF
>12|many|TRBV12-3/TRBV12-4|TRBJ1-4|.
TGTGCCAGCAGTCCAATTCCAGGGGAACTGTTTTTT
CASSPIPGELFF
>15|.|TRBV19|TRBJ1-2|.
TGTGCCAGTAGGGGAGGTCACGGACCTGACTATGGCTACACCTTC
CASRGGHGPDYGYTF
>12|many|TRBV6-6|TRBJ2-7|.
TGTGCCAGCCGAGGACAGCCCTACGAGCAGTACTTC
CASRGQPYEQYF
>14|many|TRBV13|TRBJ2-3|TRBD2
TGTGCCAGCAGCCCCGAGCGGGAGCCAGATACGCAGTATTTT
CASSPEREPDTQYF
>13|.|TRBV7-9|TRBJ2-5|.
TGTGCCAGCAGCTTATTCGCGGCGGAGACCCAGTACTTC
CASSLFAAETQYF
>14|many|TRBV24-1|TRBJ2-2|.
TGTGCCACCAGTGATTTTAACGCGGCCGGGGAGCTGTTTTTT
CATSDFNAAGELFF
>14|many|TRBV5-1|TRBJ2-3|.
TGCGCCAGCAGCTCCGGGACGGCCACCGATACGCAGTATTTT
CASSSGTATDTQYF
>18|few|TRBV27|TRBJ2-2|TRBD1
TGTGCCAGCACCACCGGGACAGGGGAAGGGGGCCACGCCGGGGAGCTGTTTTTT
CASTTGTGEGGHAGELFF
>15|.|TRBV4-1|TRBJ2-7|.
TGCGCCAGCAGCCAAGATCAGAGGACAGCATACGAGCAGTACTTC
CASSQDQRTAYEQYF
>16|many|TRBV14|TRBJ2-5|.
TGTGCCAGCAGCCTGAAAGGGAGAGGGTCCCAAGAGACCCAGTACTTC
CASSLKGRGSQETQYF
>17|many|TRBV4-3|TRBJ2-1|.
TGCGCCAGCAGCCAAGCGGTAGCAAGCTGGAGGCCCAATGAGCAGTTCTTC
CASSQAVASWRPNEQFF
>14|many|TRBV29-1|TRBJ2-1|.
TGCAGCGCCGCAAGGGTGGCCCTCGACAATGAGCAGTTCTTC
CSAARVALDNEQFF
>15|many|TRBV6-5|TRBJ1-5|.
TGTGCCAGCAGTATCGAGGGGGTGGGCAATCAGCCCCAGCATTTT
CASSIEGVGNQPQHF
>13|many|TRBV7-3|TRBJ1-1|.
TGTGCCAGCAGCTATCAGGGGAGCACTGAAGCTTTCTTT
CASSYQGSTEAFF